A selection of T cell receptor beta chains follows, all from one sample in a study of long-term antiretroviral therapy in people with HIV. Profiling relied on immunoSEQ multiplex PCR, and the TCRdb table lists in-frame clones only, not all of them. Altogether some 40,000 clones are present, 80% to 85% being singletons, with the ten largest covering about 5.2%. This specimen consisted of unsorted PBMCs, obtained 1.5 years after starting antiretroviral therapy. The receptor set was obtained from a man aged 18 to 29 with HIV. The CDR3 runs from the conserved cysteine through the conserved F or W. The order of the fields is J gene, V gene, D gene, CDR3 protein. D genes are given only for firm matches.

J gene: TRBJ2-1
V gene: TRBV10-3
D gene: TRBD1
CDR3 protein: CATSQGVLALGYNEQFF

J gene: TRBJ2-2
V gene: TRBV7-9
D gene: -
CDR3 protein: CASSRYNTGELFF

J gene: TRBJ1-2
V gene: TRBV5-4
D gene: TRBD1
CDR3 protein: CASSQGQFRHYGYTF

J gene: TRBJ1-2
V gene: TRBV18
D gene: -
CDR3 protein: CASSPTGQGLYGYTF

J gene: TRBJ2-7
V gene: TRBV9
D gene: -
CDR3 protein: CASSVGADYEQYF

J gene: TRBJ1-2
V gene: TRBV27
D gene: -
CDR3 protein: CASSLTGNYGYTF

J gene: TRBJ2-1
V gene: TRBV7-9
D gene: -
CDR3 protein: CASSLASRDGEQFF

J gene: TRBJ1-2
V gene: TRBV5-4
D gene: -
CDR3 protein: CASSPRGGNGYTF

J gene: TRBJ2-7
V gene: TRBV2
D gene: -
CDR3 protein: CASSEGTISYEQYF

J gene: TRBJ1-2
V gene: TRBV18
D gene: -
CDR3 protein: CASSPGGARSGYTF

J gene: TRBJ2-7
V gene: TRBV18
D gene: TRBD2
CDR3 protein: CASSPPGTKDYEQYF

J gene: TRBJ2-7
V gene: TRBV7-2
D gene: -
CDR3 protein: CASSREPTVSYEQYF

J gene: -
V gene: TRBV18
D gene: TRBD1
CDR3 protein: CASSLGQGNEQYF

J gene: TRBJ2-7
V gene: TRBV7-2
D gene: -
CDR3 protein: CASSLTKGTYEQYF

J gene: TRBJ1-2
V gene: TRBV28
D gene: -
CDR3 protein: CASSLFREQTTRYGYTF

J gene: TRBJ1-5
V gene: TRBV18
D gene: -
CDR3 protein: CASSPGGKNQPQHF

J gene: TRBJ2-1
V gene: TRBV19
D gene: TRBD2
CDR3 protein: CASTPLAGSFNEQFF

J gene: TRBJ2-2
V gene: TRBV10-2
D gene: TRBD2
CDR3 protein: CASSPRLAGELFF

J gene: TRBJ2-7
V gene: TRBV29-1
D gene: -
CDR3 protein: CSVDSPGEAYEQYF

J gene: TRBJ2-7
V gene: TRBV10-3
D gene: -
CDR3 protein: CAIRDSGAYYEQYF

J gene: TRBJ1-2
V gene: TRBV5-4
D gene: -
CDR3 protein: CASSLAEGVGYTF

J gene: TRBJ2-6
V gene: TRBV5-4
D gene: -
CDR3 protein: CASSRGLGSGANVLTF

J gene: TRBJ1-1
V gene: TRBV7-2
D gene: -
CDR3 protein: CASSSLLGEAFF

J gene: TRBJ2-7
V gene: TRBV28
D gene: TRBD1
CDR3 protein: CASSSSRTGLWDEQYF

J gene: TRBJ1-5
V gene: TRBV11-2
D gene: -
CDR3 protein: CASSLVQGNQPQHF

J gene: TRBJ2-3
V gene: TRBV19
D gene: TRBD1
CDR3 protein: CASRTRGRLDTQYF

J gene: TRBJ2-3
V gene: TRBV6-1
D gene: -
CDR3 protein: CASSEIDRPKSQYF

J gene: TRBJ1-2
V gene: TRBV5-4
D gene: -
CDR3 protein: CASSAPGRVLDGYTF

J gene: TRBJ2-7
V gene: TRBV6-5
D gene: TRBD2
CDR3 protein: CASSQLAEDPYEQYF

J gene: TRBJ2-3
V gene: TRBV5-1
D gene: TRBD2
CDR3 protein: CASSLALAVTDTQYF

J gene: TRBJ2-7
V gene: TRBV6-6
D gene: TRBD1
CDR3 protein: CASSYFGTGSYEQYF

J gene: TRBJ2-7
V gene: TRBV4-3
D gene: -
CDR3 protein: CASSHDQMGYEQYF

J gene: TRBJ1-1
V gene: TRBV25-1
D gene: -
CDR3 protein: CASSGVSSRELYTEAFF

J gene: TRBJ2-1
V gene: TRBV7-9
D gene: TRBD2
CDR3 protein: CASSLTSGTSGEQFF